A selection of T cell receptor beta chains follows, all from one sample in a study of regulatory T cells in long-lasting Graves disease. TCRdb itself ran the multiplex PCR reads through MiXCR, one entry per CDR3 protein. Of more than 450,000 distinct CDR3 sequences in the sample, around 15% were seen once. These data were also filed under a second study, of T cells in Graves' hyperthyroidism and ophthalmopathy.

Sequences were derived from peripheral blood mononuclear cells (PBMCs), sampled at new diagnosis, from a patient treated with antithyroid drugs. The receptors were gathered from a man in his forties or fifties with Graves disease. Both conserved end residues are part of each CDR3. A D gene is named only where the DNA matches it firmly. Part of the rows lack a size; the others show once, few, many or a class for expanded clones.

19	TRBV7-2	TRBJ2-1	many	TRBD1	CASSPIVVSGGSSYNEQFF	TGTGCCAGCAGCCCTATAGTGGTGTCAGGGGGTAGCTCCTACAATGAGCAGTTCTTC
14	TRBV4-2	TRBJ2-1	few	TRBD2	CASSKLAGSPEQFF	TGTGCCAGCTCCAAGCTAGCGGGAAGTCCTGAGCAGTTCTTC
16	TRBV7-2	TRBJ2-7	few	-	CASTLAGGRPSYEQYF	TGTGCCAGCACTCTAGCTGGGGGGCGGCCGAGTTACGAGCAGTACTTC
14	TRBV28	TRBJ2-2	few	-	CASSWALRLRELFF	TGTGCCAGCAGTTGGGCCCTGCGTTTAAGGGAGCTGTTTTTT
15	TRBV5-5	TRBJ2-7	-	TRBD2	CASSLAGSSYNEQYF	TGCGCCAGCAGCCTAGCGGGGAGCTCCTACAATGAGCAGTACTTC
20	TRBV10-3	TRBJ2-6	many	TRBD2	CAISDPNRASGGAGANVLTF	TGTGCCATCAGTGATCCAAATCGGGCTAGCGGGGGAGCTGGGGCCAACGTCCTGACTTTC
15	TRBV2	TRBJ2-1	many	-	CASSVVRVGVNEQFF	TGTGCCAGCAGTGTGGTCAGGGTGGGTGTGAATGAGCAGTTCTTC
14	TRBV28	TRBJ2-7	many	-	CASTRGGLSYEQYF	TGTGCCAGCACCAGGGGGGGCCTCTCCTACGAGCAGTACTTC
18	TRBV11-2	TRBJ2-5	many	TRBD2	CASSSTRLAGIGQETQYF	TGTGCCAGCAGCTCAACCCGGCTAGCGGGAATCGGGCAAGAGACCCAGTACTTC
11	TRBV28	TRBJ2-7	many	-	CASTSFDEQYF	TGTGCCAGCACCTCGTTCGACGAGCAGTACTTC
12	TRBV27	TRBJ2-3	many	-	CASTSGGGTQYF	TGTGCCAGCACCTCAGGGGGAGGTACGCAGTATTTT
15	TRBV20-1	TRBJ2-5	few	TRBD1	CSANLPRGRGETQYF	TGCAGTGCTAACCTCCCCAGGGGGCGCGGGGAGACCCAGTACTTC
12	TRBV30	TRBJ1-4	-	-	CAWSNWGEKLFF	TGTGCCTGGAGCAATTGGGGTGAAAAACTGTTTTTT
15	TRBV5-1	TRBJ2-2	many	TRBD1	CASSGRQGVAGELFF	TGCGCCAGCAGCGGTAGACAGGGTGTAGCCGGGGAGCTGTTTTTT
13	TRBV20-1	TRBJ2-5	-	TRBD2	CSASGTSAETQYF	TGCAGTGCCTCCGGGACTAGCGCGGAGACCCAGTACTTC
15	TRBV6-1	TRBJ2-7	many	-	CASSHGKGGGYEQYF	TGTGCCAGCAGCCACGGGAAAGGGGGTGGCTACGAGCAGTACTTC
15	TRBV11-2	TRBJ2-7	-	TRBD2	CASSLSLAGGREQYF	TGTGCCAGCAGCCTAAGTCTAGCGGGAGGGCGGGAGCAGTACTTC
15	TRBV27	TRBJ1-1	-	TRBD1	CASSFGGQGNTEAFF	TGTGCCAGCAGTTTCGGGGGACAGGGTAACACTGAAGCTTTCTTT
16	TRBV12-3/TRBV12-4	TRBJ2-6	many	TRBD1	CASSPDRGSGANVLTF	TGTGCCAGCAGTCCGGACAGGGGTAGTGGGGCCAACGTCCTGACTTTC
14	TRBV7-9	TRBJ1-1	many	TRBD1	CASSSGTVYTEAFF	TGTGCCAGCAGCTCCGGGACAGTCTACACTGAAGCTTTCTTT
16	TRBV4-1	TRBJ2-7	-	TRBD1	CASSPAGQGVFYEQYF	TGCGCCAGCAGCCCCGCCGGCCAGGGGGTTTTCTACGAGCAGTACTTC
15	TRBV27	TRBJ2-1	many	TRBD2	CASRATSVFMNEQFF	TGTGCCAGCAGAGCCACTAGCGTCTTCATGAATGAGCAGTTCTTC
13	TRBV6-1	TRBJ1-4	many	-	CASSGGGREKLFF	TGTGCCAGCAGCGGTGGGGGCAGAGAAAAACTGTTTTTT
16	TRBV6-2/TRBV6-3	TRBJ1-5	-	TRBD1	CASSPTDRGLQQPQHF	TGTGCCAGCAGTCCAACAGACAGGGGGTTGCAGCAGCCCCAGCATTTT
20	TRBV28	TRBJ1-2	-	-	CASSLPSEDSLQGMDYGYTF	TGTGCCAGCAGTTTACCTAGCGAAGACAGTCTCCAGGGAATGGACTATGGCTACACCTTC
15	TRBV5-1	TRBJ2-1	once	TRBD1	CARPNRGSSYNEQFF	TGCGCCAGGCCGAACAGGGGAAGCTCCTACAATGAGCAGTTCTTC
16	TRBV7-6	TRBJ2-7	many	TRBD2	CASSRTGTSGRAEQYF	TGTGCCAGCAGTCGTACCGGGACTAGCGGGAGGGCGGAGCAGTACTTC
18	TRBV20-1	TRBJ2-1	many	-	CSASGTGSAGEPRDEQFF	TGCAGTGCTTCCGGGACAGGGTCAGCGGGGGAGCCCCGGGATGAGCAGTTCTTC
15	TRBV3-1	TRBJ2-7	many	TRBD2	CASSQTSGRFYEQYF	TGTGCCAGCAGCCAGACTAGCGGGAGGTTCTACGAGCAGTACTTC
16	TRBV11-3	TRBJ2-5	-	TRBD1	CASSSSGDRGLETQYF	TGTGCCAGCAGCTCCAGCGGGGACAGGGGTTTGGAGACCCAGTACTTC
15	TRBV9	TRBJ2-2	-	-	CASSGRSPNTGELFF	TGTGCCAGCAGCGGAAGAAGCCCGAACACCGGGGAGCTGTTTTTT
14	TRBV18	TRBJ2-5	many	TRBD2	CASSPLAGKETQYF	TGTGCCAGCTCACCTCTAGCGGGAAAAGAGACCCAGTACTTC
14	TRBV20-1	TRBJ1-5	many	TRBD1	CSAQTGGVGQPQHF	TGCAGTGCTCAGACAGGGGGCGTGGGGCAGCCCCAGCATTTT
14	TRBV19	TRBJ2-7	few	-	CARGTTFNSYEQYF	TGTGCCCGAGGGACCACCTTTAACTCCTACGAGCAGTACTTC
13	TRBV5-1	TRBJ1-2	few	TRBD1	CASSLADRAGYTF	TGCGCCAGCAGCTTGGCGGACAGGGCTGGCTACACCTTC
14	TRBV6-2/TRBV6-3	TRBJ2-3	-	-	CASSYPMGADTQYF	TGTGCCAGCAGTTACCCGATGGGGGCAGATACGCAGTATTTT
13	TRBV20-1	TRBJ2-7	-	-	CSGRGERSYEQYF	TGCAGTGGGCGCGGGGAAAGGTCCTACGAGCAGTACTTC
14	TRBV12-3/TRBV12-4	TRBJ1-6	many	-	CASSFWESNSPLHF	TGTGCCAGCAGTTTCTGGGAGTCCAATTCACCCCTCCACTTT
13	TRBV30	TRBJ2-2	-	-	CAWRQTATGELFF	TGTGCCTGGAGGCAGACAGCCACCGGGGAGCTGTTTTTT
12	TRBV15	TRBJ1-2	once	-	CAPFRASIGYTF	TGTGCCCCGTTCCGGGCCTCGATTGGCTACACCTTC
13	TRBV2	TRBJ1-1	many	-	CASRYSVDTEAFF	TGTGCCAGCAGATACAGCGTGGACACTGAAGCTTTCTTT
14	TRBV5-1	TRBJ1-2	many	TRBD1	CASGEPGGTYGYTF	TGCGCCAGCGGCGAACCAGGGGGTACTTATGGCTACACCTTC
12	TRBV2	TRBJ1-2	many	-	CAQADRIYGYTF	TGTGCCCAAGCAGACAGAATTTATGGCTACACCTTC
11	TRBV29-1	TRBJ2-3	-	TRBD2	CSVDPGGTQYF	TGCAGCGTTGATCCCGGGGGGACGCAGTATTTT
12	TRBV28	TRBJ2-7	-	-	CASSLSHYEQYF	TGTGCCAGCAGTTTATCACACTACGAGCAGTACTTC
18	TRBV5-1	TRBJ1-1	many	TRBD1	CASSLVGGTGGLNTEAFF	TGCGCCAGCAGCTTGGTTGGTGGGACAGGGGGCTTGAACACTGAAGCTTTCTTT
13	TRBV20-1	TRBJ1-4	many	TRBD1	CSATQGAVEKLFF	TGCAGTGCTACACAGGGGGCAGTTGAAAAACTGTTTTTT
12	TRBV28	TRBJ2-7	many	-	CASRDVSYEQYF	TGTGCCAGCAGGGACGTTTCCTACGAGCAGTACTTC
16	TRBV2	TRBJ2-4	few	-	CASSERRVGAKNIQYF	TGTGCCAGCAGCGAAAGGCGGGTGGGGGCCAAAAACATTCAGTACTTC